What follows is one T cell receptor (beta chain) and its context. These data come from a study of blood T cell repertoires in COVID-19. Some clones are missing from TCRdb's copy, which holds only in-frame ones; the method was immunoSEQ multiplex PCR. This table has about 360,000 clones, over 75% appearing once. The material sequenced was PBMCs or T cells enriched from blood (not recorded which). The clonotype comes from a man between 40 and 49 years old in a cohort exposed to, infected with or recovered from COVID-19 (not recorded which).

DNA of the CDR3: TGTGCCACCAGTGATCCAACCAATCGGAATGAGCAGTTCTTC. It translates to CATSDPTNRNEQFF. The chain uses TRBV24-1 and TRBJ2-1; D call uncertain. Germline CDR1 is KGHDR and CDR2 is SFDVKD. V shed 3 bases and J shed 7 bases, with 12 bases lying between them. This CDR3 has 14 amino acids.